What follows is one T cell receptor beta chain and its context. Antigen specificity is unknown. The data were taken from a study of molecular identifiers for immune sequencing clone quantification. CDR3 size: 14 residues. Deletions cut 4 bases from V and 6 bases from J, with 16 bases between. CDR1 and CDR2 (germline): MNHEY, SVGEGT. TCRdb used MiXCR to reprocess the PCR reads, holding one entry per CDR3 protein. The table records approximately 670,000 distinct CDR3 sequences, nearly 20% of them present only once. Findings and limits, study-wide: Effector cells had over 98% of their molecules in clones above 20 RNA copies, while naive cells had under 1%.

CD8+CD4-CCR7+CD45RA+ sorting gave the naive CD8 T cells. The chain recombines TRBV6-2 or TRBV6-3 with TRBJ2-7, with D possibly TRBD1 on 6 matching bases. This clonotype was obtained from a human donor in good health. Some libraries in this study had Jurkat cell RNA spiked in. The specimen was naive CD8+ T cells from blood, with Jurkat cell RNA spiked in. Subset specified: FACS-sorted CD8+CD4-CCR7+CD45RA+ naive T cells. The CDR3 reads CASSSVGAGIEQYF. CDR3 DNA: TGTGCCAGCAGTTCGGTGGGGGCAGGCATCGAGCAGTACTTC.